This paragraph covers one TCR beta chain sequence. Its antigen is undetermined. CDR3 length: 15 amino acids. Trimming took off 5 bases at V and 2 bases at J, with 13 bases between the two ends. The germline CDR1 and CDR2 sequences are MDHEN and SYDVKM. The source of the sample is a study of T cell repertoires in cytomegalovirus infection. Each CDR3 protein gets one entry after TCRdb re-called the reads with MiXCR. The profile covers 100,000 or so distinct CDR3 sequences, with about 29% appearing a single time and approximately 71% taken by the ten largest. This clonotype was obtained from a human donor in good health (CMV status not recorded). Some clones in this sample may be carry-over from other donors' samples. J is TRBJ2-1 and V is TRBV28, with D perhaps matching TRBD1 (6 bases). The sample consisted of CD8+ T cells from cultured PBMCs, taken from culture after CMV antigen stimulation. The CDR3 DNA follows: TGTGCCAGCAGTCTCCAGGGGACCCCCTACAATGAGCAGTTCTTC. It is translated as CASSLQGTPYNEQFF.